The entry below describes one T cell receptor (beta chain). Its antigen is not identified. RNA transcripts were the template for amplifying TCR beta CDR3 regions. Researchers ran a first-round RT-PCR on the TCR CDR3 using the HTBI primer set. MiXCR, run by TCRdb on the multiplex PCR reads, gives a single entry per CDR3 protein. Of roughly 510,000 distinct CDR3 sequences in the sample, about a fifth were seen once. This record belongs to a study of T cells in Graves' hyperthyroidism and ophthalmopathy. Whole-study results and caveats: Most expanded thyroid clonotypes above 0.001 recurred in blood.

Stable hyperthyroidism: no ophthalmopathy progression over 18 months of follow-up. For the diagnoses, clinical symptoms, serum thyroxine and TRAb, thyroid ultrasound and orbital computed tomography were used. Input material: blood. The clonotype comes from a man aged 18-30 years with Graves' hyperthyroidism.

For the CDR3, the DNA is TGCGCCAGCGCCGGGGGGTTCCGCTCCTACGAGCAGTACTTC. This translates into CASAGGFRSYEQYF. This rearrangement joins TRBV5-1 to TRBJ2-7, with 7 bases matching TRBD2. Trimming cost V 7 bases and J 0 bases; bases outside gene matches: 7. The germline V gene encodes CDR1 SGHRS and CDR2 YFSETQ. The CDR3 loop spans 14 amino acids.